The sequence of this TCR beta chain was determined in a study of blood T cell repertoires in COVID-19. Study details: Samples came from the United States, Italy and Spain, spanning acute and convalescent COVID-19. T cells, B-cell-depleted T cells, or PBMCs provided the cDNA or gDNA that served as material.

The V gene's germline CDR1 is SNHLY and CDR2 FYNNEI. The length of the CDR3 is 13 residues. V dropped 7 bases and J dropped 1 base, with 11 bases sitting between them. Original data processing: Amplified reference gene primers provided the basis for estimating nucleated cell counts. This table comes from immunoSEQ multiplex PCR, and its TCRdb copy is limited to in-frame clones, with some not included. From that table come the V and J calls and clone size; the DNA was used to work out D and trimming. This sample has around 64,000 clones, with over 75% found just once. Material for sequencing was peripheral blood. The chain is built from TRBV2 and TRBJ2-7; the D gene is possibly TRBD2 (5 bases). The sequence was obtained from a man in his fifties or sixties with active COVID-19. The CDR3 loop is CASTSGKSYEQYF. The CDR3 DNA reads as TGTGCCAGCACATCCGGGAAATCCTACGAGCAGTACTTC.